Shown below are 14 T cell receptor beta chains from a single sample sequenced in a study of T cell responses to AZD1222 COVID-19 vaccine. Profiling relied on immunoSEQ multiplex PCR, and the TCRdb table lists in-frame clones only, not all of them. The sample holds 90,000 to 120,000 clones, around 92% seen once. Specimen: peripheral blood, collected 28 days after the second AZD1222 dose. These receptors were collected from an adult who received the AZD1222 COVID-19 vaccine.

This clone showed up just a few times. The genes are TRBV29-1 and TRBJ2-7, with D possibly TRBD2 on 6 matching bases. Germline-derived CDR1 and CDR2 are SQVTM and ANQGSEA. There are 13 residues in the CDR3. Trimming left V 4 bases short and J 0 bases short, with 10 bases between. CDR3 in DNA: TGCAGCGTTGCAGCGGGTGGCTCCTACGAGCAGTACTTC. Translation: CSVAAGGSYEQYF.

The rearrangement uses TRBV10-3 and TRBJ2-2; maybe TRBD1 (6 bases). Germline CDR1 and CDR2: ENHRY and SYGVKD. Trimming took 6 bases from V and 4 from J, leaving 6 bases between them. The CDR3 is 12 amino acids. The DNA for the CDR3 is TGTGCCATCAGGGACAGCACCGGGGAGCTGTTTTTT. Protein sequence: CAIRDSTGELFF.

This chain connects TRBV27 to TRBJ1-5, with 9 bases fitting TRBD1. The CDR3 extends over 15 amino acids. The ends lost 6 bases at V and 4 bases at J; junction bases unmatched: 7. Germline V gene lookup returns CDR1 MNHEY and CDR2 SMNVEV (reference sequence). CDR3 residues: CASRPGQGTNQPQHF. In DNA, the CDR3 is TGTGCCAGCAGGCCCGGACAGGGGACAAATCAGCCCCAGCATTTT.

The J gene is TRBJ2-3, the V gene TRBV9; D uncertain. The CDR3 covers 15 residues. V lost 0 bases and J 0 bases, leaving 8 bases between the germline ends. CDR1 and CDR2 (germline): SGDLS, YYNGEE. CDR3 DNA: TGTGCCAGCAGCGTAGCTCAATTCAGCACAGATACGCAGTATTTT. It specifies CASSVAQFSTDTQYF.

CDR3 bases: TGTGCCTGGTCCCGGGACAACAGCAATCAGCCCCAGCATTTT. This gives the protein CAWSRDNSNQPQHF. The chain uses TRBV30 and TRBJ1-5; D is perhaps TRBD1 (6 bases). The CDR3 consists of 14 residues. CDR1 is GTSNPN and CDR2 is SVGIG in the germline V gene (reference sequence). V gave up 5 bases and J gave up 1 base, with 12 bases separating them.

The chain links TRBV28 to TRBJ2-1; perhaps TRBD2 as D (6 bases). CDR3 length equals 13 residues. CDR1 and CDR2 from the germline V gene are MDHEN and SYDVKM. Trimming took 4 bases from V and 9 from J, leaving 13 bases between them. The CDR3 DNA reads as TGTGCCAGCAGTTCAATCGGGGGATCTGAGCAGTTCTTC. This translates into CASSSIGGSEQFF. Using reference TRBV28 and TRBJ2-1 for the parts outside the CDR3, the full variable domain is DVKVTQSSRYLVKRTGEKVFLECVQDMDHENMFWYRQDPGLGLRLIYFSYDVKMKEKGDIPEGYSVSREKKERFSLILESASTNQTSMYLCASSSIGGSEQFFGPGTRLTVL.

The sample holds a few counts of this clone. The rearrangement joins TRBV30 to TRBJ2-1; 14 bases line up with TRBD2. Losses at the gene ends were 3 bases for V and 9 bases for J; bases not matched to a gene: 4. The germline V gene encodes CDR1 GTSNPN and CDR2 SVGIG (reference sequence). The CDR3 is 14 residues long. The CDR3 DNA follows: TGTGCCTGGAGCCGACTAGCGGGGGGGTCTGAGCAGTTCTTC. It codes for CAWSRLAGGSEQFF.

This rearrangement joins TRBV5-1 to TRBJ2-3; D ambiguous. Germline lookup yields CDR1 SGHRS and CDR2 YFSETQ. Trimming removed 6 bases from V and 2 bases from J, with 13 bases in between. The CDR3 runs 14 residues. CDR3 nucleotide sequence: TGCGCCAGCACCCCGGGTAGAACCACAGATACGCAGTATTTT. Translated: CASTPGRTTDTQYF.

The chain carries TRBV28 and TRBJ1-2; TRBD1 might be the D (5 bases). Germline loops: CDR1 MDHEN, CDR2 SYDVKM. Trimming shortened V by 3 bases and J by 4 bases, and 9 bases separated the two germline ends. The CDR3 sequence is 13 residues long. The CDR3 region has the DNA TGTGCCAGCAGTTTTCGGGGCCCCTATGGCTACACCTTC. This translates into CASSFRGPYGYTF.

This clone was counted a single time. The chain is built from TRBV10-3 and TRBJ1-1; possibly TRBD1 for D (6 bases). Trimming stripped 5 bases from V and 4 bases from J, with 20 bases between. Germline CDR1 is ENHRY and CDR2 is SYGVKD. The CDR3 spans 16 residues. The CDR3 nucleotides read TGTGCCATCAGTCCGGTAATTGGGGGCTGGAGCACTGAAGCTTTCTTT. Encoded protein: CAISPVIGGWSTEAFF.

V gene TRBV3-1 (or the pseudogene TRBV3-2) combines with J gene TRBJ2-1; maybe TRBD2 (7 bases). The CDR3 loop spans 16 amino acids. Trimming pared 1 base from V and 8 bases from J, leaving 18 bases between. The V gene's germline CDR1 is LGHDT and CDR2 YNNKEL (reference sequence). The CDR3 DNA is TGTGCCAGCAGCCAAGCAGGGAGGGGGGGGCCCCATGAGCAGTTCTTC. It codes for CASSQAGRGGPHEQFF.

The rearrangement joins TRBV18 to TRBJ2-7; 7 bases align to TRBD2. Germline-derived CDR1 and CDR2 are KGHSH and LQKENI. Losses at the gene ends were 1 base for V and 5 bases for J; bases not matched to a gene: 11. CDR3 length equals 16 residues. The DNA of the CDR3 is TGTGCCAGCTCACCACAGATAGGGGCGGGAGCTGACGAGCAGTACTTC. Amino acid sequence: CASSPQIGAGADEQYF.

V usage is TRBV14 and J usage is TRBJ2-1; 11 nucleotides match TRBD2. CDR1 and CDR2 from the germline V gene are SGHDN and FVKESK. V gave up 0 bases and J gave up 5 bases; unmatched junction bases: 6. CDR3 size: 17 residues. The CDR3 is CASSQDGGLAGDNEQFF. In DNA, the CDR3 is TGTGCCAGCAGCCAAGATGGCGGACTAGCGGGCGACAATGAGCAGTTCTTC. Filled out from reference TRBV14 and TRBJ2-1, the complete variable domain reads EAGVTQFPSHSVIEKGQTVTLRCDPISGHDNLYWYRRVMGKEIKFLLHFVKESKQDESGMPNNRFLAERTGGTYSTLKVQPAELEDSGVYFCASSQDGGLAGDNEQFFGPGTRLTVL.

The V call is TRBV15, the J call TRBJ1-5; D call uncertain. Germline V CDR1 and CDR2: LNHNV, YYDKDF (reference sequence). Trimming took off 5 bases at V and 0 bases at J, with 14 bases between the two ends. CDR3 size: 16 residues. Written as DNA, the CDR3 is TGTGCCACCAGCCTCTACCTCTATGCTAGCAATCAGCCCCAGCATTTT. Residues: CATSLYLYASNQPQHF.